This T cell receptor beta chain comes out of a study of Ad26.COV2.S vaccination and SARS-CoV-2 variants. For the study at large: A COV1001 Ad26.COV2.S trial-arm participant provided the sample. Study-wide results and limits: Quantification of TCR breadth and depth may have yielded underestimates of total T cell responses.

About this clone: Its antigen is undetermined.

The treatment denotes: approximately 18 received Ad26.COV2.S at low or high dose, single or two shots; about 5 received placebo; per-sample allocation not given. All samples were drawn on day 63, counting from the first vaccine or placebo injection. Only in-frame clones appear in the TCRdb table, and some are missing; sequencing was by immunoSEQ multiplex PCR. This table holds roughly 400,000 clones, around 89% found once. There are 13 residues in the CDR3. Per the germline V gene, CDR1 is MDHEN and CDR2 is SYDVKM. V was shortened by 3 bases and J by 7 bases, with 12 bases between the two germline ends.

The starting material was peripheral blood, obtained in a trial of Ad26.COV2.S vaccine versus placebo. The chain joins TRBV28 to TRBJ1-2, with D possibly matching TRBD1 (6 bases). This receptor was obtained from a person between 18 and 65 years old who received the Ad26.COV2.S COVID-19 vaccine or a placebo. CDR3 residues: CASSFGRGIGYTF. DNA for the CDR3: TGTGCCAGCAGTTTTGGCAGGGGAATTGGCTACACCTTC.